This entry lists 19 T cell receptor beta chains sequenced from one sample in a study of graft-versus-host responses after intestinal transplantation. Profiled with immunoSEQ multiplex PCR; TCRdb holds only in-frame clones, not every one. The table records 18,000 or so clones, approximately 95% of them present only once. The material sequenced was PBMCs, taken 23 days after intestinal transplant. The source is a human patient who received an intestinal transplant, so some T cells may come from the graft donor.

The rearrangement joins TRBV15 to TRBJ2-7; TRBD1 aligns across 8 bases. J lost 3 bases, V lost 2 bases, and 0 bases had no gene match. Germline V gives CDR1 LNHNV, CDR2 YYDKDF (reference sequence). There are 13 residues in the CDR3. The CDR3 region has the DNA TGTGCCACCAGCAGAACAGGGGGCTACGAGCAGTACTTC. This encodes CATSRTGGYEQYF.

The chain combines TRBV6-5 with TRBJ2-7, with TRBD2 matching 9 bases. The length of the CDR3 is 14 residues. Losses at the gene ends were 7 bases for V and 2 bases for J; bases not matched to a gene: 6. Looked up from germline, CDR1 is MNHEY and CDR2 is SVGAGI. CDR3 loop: CASNPAGGTYEQYF. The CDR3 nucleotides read TGTGCCAGCAATCCAGCGGGAGGAACCTACGAGCAGTACTTC.

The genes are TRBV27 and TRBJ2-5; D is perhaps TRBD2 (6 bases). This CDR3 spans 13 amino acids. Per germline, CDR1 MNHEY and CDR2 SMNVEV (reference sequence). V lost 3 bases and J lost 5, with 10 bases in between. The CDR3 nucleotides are TGTGCCAGCAGTTTCGGGGGTGGGGAGACCCAGTACTTC. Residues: CASSFGGGETQYF.

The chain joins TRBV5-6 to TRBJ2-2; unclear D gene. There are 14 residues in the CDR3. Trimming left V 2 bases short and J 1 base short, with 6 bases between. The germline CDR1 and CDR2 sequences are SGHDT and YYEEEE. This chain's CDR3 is CASSLVENTGELFF. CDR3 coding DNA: TGTGCCAGCAGCTTAGTTGAGAACACCGGGGAGCTGTTTTTT.

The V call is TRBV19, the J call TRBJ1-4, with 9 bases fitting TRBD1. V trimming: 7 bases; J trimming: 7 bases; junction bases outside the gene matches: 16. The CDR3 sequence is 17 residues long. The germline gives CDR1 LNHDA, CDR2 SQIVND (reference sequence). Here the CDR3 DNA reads TGTGCCAGTATGGATCCTTTTACAGGGGGCGTCAGTGAAAAACTGTTTTTT. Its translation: CASMDPFTGGVSEKLFF.

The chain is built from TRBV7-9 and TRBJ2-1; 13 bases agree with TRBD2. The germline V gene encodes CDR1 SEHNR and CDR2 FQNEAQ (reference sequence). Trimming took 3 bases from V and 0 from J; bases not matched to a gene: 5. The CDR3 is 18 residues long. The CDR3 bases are TGTGCCAGCAGCTTGGGGACTAGCGGGACCCTCTCCTACAATGAGCAGTTCTTC. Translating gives CASSLGTSGTLSYNEQFF. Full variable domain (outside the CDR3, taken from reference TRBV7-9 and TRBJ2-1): DTGVSQNPRHKITKRGQNVTFRCDPISEHNRLYWYRQTLGQGPEFLTYFQNEAQLEKSRLLSDRFSAERPKGSFSTLEIQRTEQGDSAMYLCASSLGTSGTLSYNEQFFGPGTRLTVL.

DNA of the CDR3: TGTGCCAGCTCACCACTTACAGGGTCTACAGAGACCCAGTACTTC. This gives the protein CASSPLTGSTETQYF. The chain couples TRBV18 to TRBJ2-5; TRBD1 might be the D (6 bases). Germline V gene sequence: CDR1 KGHSH, CDR2 LQKENI. Trimming removed 1 base at V and 4 bases at J, with 13 bases between. This CDR3 comprises 15 residues.

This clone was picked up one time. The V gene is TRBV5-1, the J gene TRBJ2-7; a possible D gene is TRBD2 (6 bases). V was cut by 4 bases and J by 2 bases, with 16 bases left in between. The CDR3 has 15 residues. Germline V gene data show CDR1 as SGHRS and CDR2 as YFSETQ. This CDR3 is CASSAYSGATYEQYF. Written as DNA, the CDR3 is TGCGCCAGCAGCGCCTATAGCGGAGCTACCTACGAGCAGTACTTC.

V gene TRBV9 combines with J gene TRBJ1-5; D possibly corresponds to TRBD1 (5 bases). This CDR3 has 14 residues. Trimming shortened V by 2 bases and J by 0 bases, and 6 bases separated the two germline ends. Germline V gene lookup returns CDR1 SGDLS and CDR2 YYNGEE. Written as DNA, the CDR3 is TGTGCCAGCAGCGTTGGGGGTAGCAATCAGCCCCAGCATTTT. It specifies CASSVGGSNQPQHF.

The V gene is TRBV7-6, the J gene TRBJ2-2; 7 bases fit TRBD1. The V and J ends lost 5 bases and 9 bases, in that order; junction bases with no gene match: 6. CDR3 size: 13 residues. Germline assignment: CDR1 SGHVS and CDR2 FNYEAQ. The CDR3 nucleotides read TGTGCCAGCAGCCAGAGGACAGGCCGGGAGCTGTTTTTT. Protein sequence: CASSQRTGRELFF. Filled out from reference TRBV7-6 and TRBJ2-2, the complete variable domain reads GAGVSQSPRYKVTKRGQDVALRCDPISGHVSLYWYRQALGQGPEFLTYFNYEAQQDKSGLPNDRFSAERPEGSISTLTIQRTEQRDSAMYRCASSQRTGRELFFGEGSRLTVL.

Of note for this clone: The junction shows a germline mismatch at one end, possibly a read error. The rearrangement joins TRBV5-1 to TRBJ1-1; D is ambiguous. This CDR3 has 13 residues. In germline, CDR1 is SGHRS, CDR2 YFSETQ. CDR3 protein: CAGSPDWNTEAFF. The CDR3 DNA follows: TGCGCCGGCAGCCCTGACTGGAACACTGAAGCTTTCTTT.

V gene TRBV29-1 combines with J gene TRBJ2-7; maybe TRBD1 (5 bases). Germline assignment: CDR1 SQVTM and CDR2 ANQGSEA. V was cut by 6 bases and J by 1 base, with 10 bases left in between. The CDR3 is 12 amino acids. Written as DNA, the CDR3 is TGCAGCGTCCAATGGACATCCTACGAGCAGTACTTC. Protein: CSVQWTSYEQYF.

The CDR3: CASSLSRTGELFF. The CDR3 DNA sequence: TGTGCCAGCAGTTTATCTAGAACCGGGGAGCTGTTTTTT. The rearrangement uses TRBV27 and TRBJ2-2; D uncertain. Between the trimmed V and J ends, which lost 0 bases and 5 bases, there was a span of 4 bases. The CDR3 sequence is 13 residues long. The germline gives CDR1 MNHEY, CDR2 SMNVEV (reference sequence).

CDR3 DNA: TGTGCCAGCAGTTACGGGGACACCCCTGGAGAGCAGTACTTC. Residues: CASSYGDTPGEQYF. V gene TRBV6-5 combines with J gene TRBJ2-7; D perhaps matches TRBD1 (6 bases). Germline loops: CDR1 MNHEY, CDR2 SVGAGI. The germline V and J ends were trimmed by 2 bases and 7 bases, with 15 bases remaining between them. CDR3 length: 14 amino acids.

In nucleotides, the CDR3 is TGTGCCAGCAGCCCGGACAGGGGAGGAAACACCATATATTTT. It codes for CASSPDRGGNTIYF. The J gene is TRBJ1-3, the V gene TRBV11-3, with TRBD1 matching 9 bases. V shed 5 bases and J 4 bases; nucleotides not matched to a gene: 3. Germline V gives CDR1 SGHNT, CDR2 YENEEA. This CDR3 has 14 amino acids.

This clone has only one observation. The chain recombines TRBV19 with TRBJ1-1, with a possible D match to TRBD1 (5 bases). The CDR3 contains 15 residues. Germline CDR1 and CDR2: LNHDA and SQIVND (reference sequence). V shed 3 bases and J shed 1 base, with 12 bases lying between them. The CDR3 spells CASSIYGDENTEAFF. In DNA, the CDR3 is TGTGCCAGTAGTATCTACGGGGACGAGAACACTGAAGCTTTCTTT.

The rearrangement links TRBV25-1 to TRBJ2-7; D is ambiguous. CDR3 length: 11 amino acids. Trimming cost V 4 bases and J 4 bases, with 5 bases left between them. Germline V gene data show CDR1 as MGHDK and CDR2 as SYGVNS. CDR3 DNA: TGTGCCAGCAGTGGGGCATACGAGCAGTACTTC. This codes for CASSGAYEQYF.

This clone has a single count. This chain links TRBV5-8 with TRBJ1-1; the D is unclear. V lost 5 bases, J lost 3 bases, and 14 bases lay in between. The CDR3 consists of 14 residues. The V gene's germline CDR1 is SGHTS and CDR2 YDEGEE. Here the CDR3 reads CASSSPESDTEAFF. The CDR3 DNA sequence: TGTGCCAGCAGTTCCCCCGAGAGTGACACTGAAGCTTTCTTT.

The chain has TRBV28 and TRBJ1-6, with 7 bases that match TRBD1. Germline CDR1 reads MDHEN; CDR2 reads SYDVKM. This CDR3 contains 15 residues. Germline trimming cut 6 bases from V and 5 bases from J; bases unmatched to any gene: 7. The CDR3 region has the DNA TGTGCCAGCAGCGTTTGGGACAGCAATAATTCACCCCTCCACTTT. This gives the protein CASSVWDSNNSPLHF.